This passage covers 24 T cell receptor beta chains from one sample sequenced in a study of post-analysis software for immune sequencing data (dated by TCRdb to 2015 to 2017). Overall results and qualifications from the work: Patients showed significantly higher frequencies than controls for a handful of TRBV segments, among them TRBV5-6, TRBV5-1 and TRBV20-1.

The antigens for these receptors are not known. Library construction relied on PCR. This sample was sequenced with an Illumina HiSeq 2500. To reduce PCR and sequencing biases, unique molecular identifiers were incorporated into the TCR beta cDNA libraries. TCRdb cleaned the public reads at Q25 with fastp, built clones with MiXCR and kept in-frame beta chains. Entries that share a CDR3 protein sequence are merged under the most common genes and DNA. The sample data list approximately 460,000 distinct CDR3 sequences, and around 40% of these were observed just once. The ten largest clones add up to roughly 12% of the sample. Sequences were obtained from blood. The source is a girl aged 5 to 17 with multiple sclerosis.

The chain joins TRBV10-3 to TRBJ1-2; 7 nucleotides line up with TRBD1. V gave up 3 bases and J gave up 2 bases; unmatched junction bases: 6. Per the germline V gene, CDR1 is ENHRY and CDR2 is SYGVKD. The CDR3 totals 15 residues. The CDR3 nucleotides read TGTGCCATCAGTGAAGGGACAGCAGGCAACTATGGCTACACCTTC. It codes for CAISEGTAGNYGYTF.

Turning to this clonotype: The germline gene is not matched at one end of the junction; a read error may be the cause. The gene calls are TRBV29-1 and TRBJ1-1; 8 bases match TRBD1. The germline CDR1 and CDR2 sequences are SQVTM and ANQGSEA. The CDR3 contains 15 residues. CDR3: CSAEGPGGDSPEAFF. CDR3 nucleotides: TGCAGCGCTGAAGGCCCAGGGGGCGATTCTCCTGAAGCTTTCTTT.

This clonotype showed up just a few times. The chain combines TRBV5-1 with TRBJ2-3; no clear D. Germline V gene lookup returns CDR1 SGHRS and CDR2 YFSETQ. The CDR3 is made up of 14 amino acids. V was shortened by 0 bases and J by 5 bases, with 10 bases between the two germline ends. The CDR3 DNA is TGCGCCAGCAGCTTGGAGCCTCCGGGAGATACGCAGTATTTT. Translating gives CASSLEPPGDTQYF.

The chain employs TRBV29-1 and TRBJ2-5, with D possibly TRBD2 on 5 matching bases. This CDR3 has 14 amino acids. With 3 bases removed from V and 1 base from J, the gap between germline ends came to 12 bases. Germline CDR1 is SQVTM and CDR2 is ANQGSEA. CDR3 loop: CSVDGWGAQETQYF. The CDR3 DNA reads as TGCAGCGTTGACGGCTGGGGAGCCCAAGAGACCCAGTACTTC. The whole variable domain, remainder taken from reference TRBV29-1 and TRBJ2-5, is SAVISQKPSRDICQRGTSLTIQCQVDSQVTMMFWYRQQPGQSLTLIATANQGSEATYESGFVIDKFPISRPNLTFSTLTVSNMSPEDSSIYLCSVDGWGAQETQYFGPGTRLLVL.

This clonotype was observed a handful of times. The chain recombines TRBV7-9 with TRBJ2-4; 9 positions agree with TRBD2. The end of the DNA fits TRBJ2-7 better, so the J call may be wrong. The CDR3 runs 17 residues. Per the germline V gene, CDR1 is SEHNR and CDR2 is FQNEAQ (reference sequence). The CDR3 loop reads CASSLGLAGPQPYEQYF. The CDR3 region has the DNA TGTGCCAGCAGCTTAGGGCTAGCGGGACCTCAGCCCTACGAGCAGTACTTC.

Notes on this clonotype: One end of the junction is discordant with germline, which a read error may explain. The chain recombines TRBV29-1 with TRBJ2-5, with D perhaps TRBD2 (5 bases). The CDR3 consists of 12 residues. Germline lookup yields CDR1 SQVTM and CDR2 ANQGSEA. The CDR3 DNA reads as TGTAGCGTTGCCTCGAGCGTTGAGACCCAGTACTTC. The encoded protein is CSVASSVETQYF.

This chain joins TRBV19 and TRBJ2-6, with TRBD1 matching 8 bases. V lost 4 bases and J lost 0; bases outside the gene matches: 5. The CDR3 totals 17 residues. Germline values: CDR1 LNHDA, CDR2 SQIVND (reference sequence). The CDR3 loop reads CASSNWDRSSGANVLTF. Here the CDR3 DNA reads TGTGCCAGTAGTAACTGGGACAGGAGCTCTGGGGCCAACGTCCTGACTTTC.

V is TRBV27 and J is TRBJ2-1, with 11 bases lining up with TRBD2. The V and J ends lost 10 bases and 7 bases, in that order; junction bases with no gene match: 9. This CDR3 is 14 amino acids long. The germline V gene encodes CDR1 MNHEY and CDR2 SMNVEV (reference sequence). DNA of the CDR3: TGTGCCACCCTACTAGCGGGAGCGTCTAATGAGCAGTTCTTC. Translated, it gives CATLLAGASNEQFF.

This clonotype occurred a few times. The J gene is TRBJ1-1, the V gene TRBV7-3; D is possibly TRBD1 (6 bases). From germline, CDR1 is SGHTA and CDR2 FQGTGA. V was shortened by 2 bases and J by 1 base, with 23 bases between the two germline ends. The CDR3 loop spans 19 amino acids. The CDR3 loop is CASSLRPPYLQGPNTEAFF. The CDR3, as DNA: TGTGCCAGCAGCTTACGGCCCCCCTATCTACAGGGACCGAACACTGAAGCTTTCTTT.

A few counts support this clonotype. V is TRBV7-3 and J is TRBJ2-1; TRBD2 aligns across 9 bases. CDR3 size: 14 residues. CDR1 and CDR2 (germline): SGHTA, FQGTGA. Unmatched junction bases numbered 5, after V lost 3 bases and J lost 8 bases. The CDR3 DNA reads TGTGCCAGCAGCTTGGCGGGAGGGCCCTATGAGCAGTTCTTC. Translation gives CASSLAGGPYEQFF. Together with reference TRBV7-3 and TRBJ2-1, the CDR3 gives the full variable domain: GAGVSQTPSNKVTEKGKYVELRCDPISGHTALYWYRQSLGQGPEFLIYFQGTGAADDSGLPNDRFFAVRPEGSVSTLKIQRTERGDSAVYLCASSLAGGPYEQFFGPGTRLTVL.

Only a few counts were recorded for this clonotype. V usage is TRBV20-1 and J usage is TRBJ2-1; the D gene is possibly TRBD2 (5 bases). Germline assignment: CDR1 DFQATT and CDR2 SNEGSKA (reference sequence). The V gene lost 0 bases and the J gene lost 3 bases, with 15 bases spanning the gap. The CDR3 sequence is 16 residues long. The CDR3 protein is CSARDYLAGDYNEQFF. The CDR3 DNA sequence: TGCAGTGCTAGAGATTATCTAGCCGGTGACTACAATGAGCAGTTCTTC.

CDR3 DNA sequence: TGTGCCAGCAGCTTGGGTGCGGGTATGGAGACCCAGTACTTC. This encodes CASSLGAGMETQYF. V usage is TRBV5-5 and J usage is TRBJ2-5; maybe TRBD2 (5 bases). V lost 0 bases to trimming and J lost 5 bases, with 11 bases between them. CDR3 length: 14 residues. Germline-derived CDR1 and CDR2 are SGHKS and YYEKEE (reference sequence).

J is TRBJ1-6 and V is TRBV10-3; D uncertain. Germline V gene data show CDR1 as ENHRY and CDR2 as SYGVKD. The CDR3 is made up of 13 amino acids. V was clipped by 9 bases and J by 6 bases, with 12 bases between them. Here the CDR3 DNA reads TGTGCCATTTCGCCACAGACTAATTCACCCCTCCACTTT. It translates to CAISPQTNSPLHF.

CDR3 sequence reads: CATSDLQGNQPQHF. In DNA form, the CDR3 reads TGTGCCACCAGTGATTTGCAGGGAAATCAGCCCCAGCATTTT. The rearrangement joins TRBV24-1 to TRBJ1-5, with D tentatively TRBD1 (5 bases). CDR1 is KGHDR, CDR2 SFDVKD, per germline. The CDR3 totals 14 residues. V shed 0 bases and J shed 4 bases, with 6 bases lying between them.

This chain connects TRBV27 to TRBJ2-3; 14 bases are shared with TRBD2. Germline values: CDR1 MNHEY, CDR2 SMNVEV (reference sequence). The CDR3 has 19 residues. Germline trimming cut 6 bases from V and 2 bases from J; bases unmatched to any gene: 13. CDR3 in DNA: TGTGCCAGCAGACTTGAGCCAGGACTAGCGGGAGGACCCACAGATACGCAGTATTTT. It yields the protein CASRLEPGLAGGPTDTQYF.

V usage is TRBV15 and J usage is TRBJ2-4; TRBD1 or TRBD2 may be the D gene (7 bases each). Trimming took 0 bases from V and 13 from J, leaving 19 bases between them. From germline, CDR1 is LNHNV and CDR2 YYDKDF (reference sequence). The CDR3 sequence is 15 residues long. The CDR3 bases are TGTGCCACCAGCAGAGATTCCTTACAGGGGCGGGAGCAGTACTTC. Its protein product is CATSRDSLQGREQYF.

V and J are TRBV7-6 and TRBJ2-1; 11 bases map to TRBD2. J lost 6 bases, V lost 4 bases, and 14 bases had no gene match. The CDR3 loop spans 18 amino acids. The germline CDR1 and CDR2 sequences are SGHVS and FNYEAQ. CDR3 coding DNA: TGTGCCAGCAGCTCAATAGCGGCTAGCGGGAGGAAAACCAATGAGCAGTTCTTC. It is translated as CASSSIAASGRKTNEQFF. Complete variable domain (other parts from reference TRBV7-6 and TRBJ2-1): GAGVSQSPRYKVTKRGQDVALRCDPISGHVSLYWYRQALGQGPEFLTYFNYEAQQDKSGLPNDRFSAERPEGSISTLTIQRTEQRDSAMYRCASSSIAASGRKTNEQFFGPGTRLTVL.

This chain uses TRBV6-5 with TRBJ2-5, with 11 bases lining up with TRBD2. With 6 bases clipped from V and 11 bases from J, the junction kept 8 bases outside the gene matches. In germline, CDR1 is MNHEY, CDR2 SVGAGI. The CDR3 has 13 amino acids. This CDR3 reads CASRLAGGNEQYF. The CDR3 coding sequence is TGTGCCAGCAGGCTAGCGGGAGGTAATGAGCAGTACTTC.

The chain joins TRBV12-3 or TRBV12-4 to TRBJ1-5, with D perhaps matching TRBD1 (5 bases). Deletions cut 6 bases from V and 2 bases from J, with 8 bases between. The CDR3 totals 13 residues. The CDR3 DNA reads TGTGCCAGCAGACAGGACCGCAATCAGCCCCAGCATTTT. Translation: CASRQDRNQPQHF.

This clonotype came up a few times. The rearrangement joins TRBV7-6 to TRBJ2-1; D assignment may be TRBD1 or TRBD2 (5 bases each). The CDR3 runs to 13 residues. Germline loops: CDR1 SGHVS, CDR2 FNYEAQ. V lost 3 bases, J lost 8 bases, and 11 bases lay in between. The CDR3 here is CASSLSLGDEQFF. For the CDR3, the DNA is TGTGCCAGCAGCTTGTCCTTGGGGGATGAGCAGTTCTTC.

The table lists this clonotype with a few counts. The CDR3 reads CAGSDRSPTSEQYF. The CDR3 DNA is TGTGCCGGTTCTGACAGGAGCCCTACTTCGGAGCAGTACTTC. The chain employs TRBV28 and TRBJ2-5, with D possibly matching TRBD1 (6 bases). Germline CDR1 and CDR2: MDHEN and SYDVKM. The ends were cut back, 11 bases at V and 11 bases at J, with 27 bases in the middle. CDR3 length: 14 amino acids.

About this clonotype: A much larger clone sits a single nucleotide away, making a read error possible. The chain recombines TRBV4-1 with TRBJ2-7; no clear D gene. This CDR3 contains 16 residues. V was cut by 1 base and J by 7 bases, with 20 bases left in between. Germline CDR1 reads MGHRA; CDR2 reads YSYEKL. CDR3 residues: CASSQVNIVSYNEQYF. CDR3 DNA: TGCGCCAGCAGCCAAGTAAATATAGTCTCCTACAATGAGCAGTACTTC.

The chain combines TRBV27 with TRBJ2-1; D may be TRBD1 (6 bases). V lost 3 bases, J lost 6 bases, and 12 bases lay in between. The CDR3 spans 14 residues. The germline gives CDR1 MNHEY, CDR2 SMNVEV (reference sequence). The CDR3 sequence: CASSLLGTFNEQFF. CDR3 DNA: TGTGCCAGCAGTTTGCTCGGGACATTCAATGAGCAGTTCTTC.

J is TRBJ1-1 and V is TRBV5-1; the D is unclear. CDR3 size: 15 residues. Germline CDR1 and CDR2: SGHRS and YFSETQ. The ends were cut back, 4 bases at V and 1 base at J, with 14 bases in the middle. Here the CDR3 reads CASSRRGFENTEAFF. The CDR3 DNA reads as TGCGCCAGCAGCCGACGTGGGTTCGAGAACACTGAAGCTTTCTTT.